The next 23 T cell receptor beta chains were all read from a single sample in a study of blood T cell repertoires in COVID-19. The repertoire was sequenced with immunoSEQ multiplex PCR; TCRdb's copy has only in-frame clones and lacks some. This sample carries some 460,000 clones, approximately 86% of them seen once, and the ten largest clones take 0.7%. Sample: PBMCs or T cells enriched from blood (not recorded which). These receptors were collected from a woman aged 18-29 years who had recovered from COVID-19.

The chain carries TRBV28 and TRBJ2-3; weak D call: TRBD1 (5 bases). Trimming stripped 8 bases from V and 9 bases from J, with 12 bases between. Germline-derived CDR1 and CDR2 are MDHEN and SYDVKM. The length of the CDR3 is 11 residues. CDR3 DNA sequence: TGTGCCAGCGGGGTGAAGGGGACGCAGTATTTT. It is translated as CASGVKGTQYF.

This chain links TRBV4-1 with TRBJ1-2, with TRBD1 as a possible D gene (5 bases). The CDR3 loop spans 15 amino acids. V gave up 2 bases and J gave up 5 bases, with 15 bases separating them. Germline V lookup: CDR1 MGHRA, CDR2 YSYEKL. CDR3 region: CASSQQTGMGYGYTF. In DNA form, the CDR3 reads TGCGCCAGCAGCCAACAAACAGGAATGGGTTATGGCTACACCTTC.

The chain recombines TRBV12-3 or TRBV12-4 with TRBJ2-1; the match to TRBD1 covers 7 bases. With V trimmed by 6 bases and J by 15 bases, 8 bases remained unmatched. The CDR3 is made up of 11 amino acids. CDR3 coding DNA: TGTGCCAGCAGATTACAGGGGAGAGGGTTCTTC. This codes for CASRLQGRGFF.

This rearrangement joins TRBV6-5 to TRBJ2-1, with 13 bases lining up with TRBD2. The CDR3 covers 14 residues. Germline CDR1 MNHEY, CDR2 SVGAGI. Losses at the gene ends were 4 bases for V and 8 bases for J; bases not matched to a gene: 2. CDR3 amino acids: CASSWTSGGDEQFF. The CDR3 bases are TGTGCCAGCAGTTGGACTAGCGGGGGAGATGAGCAGTTCTTC.

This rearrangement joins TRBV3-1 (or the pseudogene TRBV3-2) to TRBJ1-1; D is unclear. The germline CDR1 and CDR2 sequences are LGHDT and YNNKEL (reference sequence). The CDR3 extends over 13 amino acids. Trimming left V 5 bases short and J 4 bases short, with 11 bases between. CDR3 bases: TGTGCCAGCAGCTCCGTGGGGAGCACTGAAGCTTTCTTT. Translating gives CASSSVGSTEAFF.

CDR3 region: CASIYSQGSYGYTF. The CDR3 DNA reads TGTGCCAGCATCTACTCCCAGGGGAGCTATGGCTACACCTTC. The gene calls are TRBV6-5 and TRBJ1-2, with TRBD1 as a possible D gene (6 bases). CDR1 is MNHEY, CDR2 SVGAGI, per germline. This CDR3 spans 14 amino acids. Trimming cost V 7 bases and J 4 bases, with 16 bases left between them.

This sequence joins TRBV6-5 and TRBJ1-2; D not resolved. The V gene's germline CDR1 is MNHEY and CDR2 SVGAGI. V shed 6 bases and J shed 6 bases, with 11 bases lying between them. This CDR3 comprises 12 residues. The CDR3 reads CASRGSRDGYTF. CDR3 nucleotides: TGTGCCAGCAGGGGCAGTCGAGATGGCTACACCTTC.

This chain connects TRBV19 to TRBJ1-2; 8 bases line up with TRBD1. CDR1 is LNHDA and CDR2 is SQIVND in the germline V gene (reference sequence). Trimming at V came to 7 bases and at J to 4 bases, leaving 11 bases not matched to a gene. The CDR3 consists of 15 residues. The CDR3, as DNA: TGTGCCAGTACCCCTTACCCAGGGGGCTTCTATGGCTACACCTTC. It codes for CASTPYPGGFYGYTF.

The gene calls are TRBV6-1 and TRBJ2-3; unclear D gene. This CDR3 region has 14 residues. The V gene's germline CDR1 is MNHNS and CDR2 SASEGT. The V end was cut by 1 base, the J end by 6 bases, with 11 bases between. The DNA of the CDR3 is TGTGCCAGCAGTGAAGGGTTAGAATCTGATACGCAGTATTTT. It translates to CASSEGLESDTQYF.

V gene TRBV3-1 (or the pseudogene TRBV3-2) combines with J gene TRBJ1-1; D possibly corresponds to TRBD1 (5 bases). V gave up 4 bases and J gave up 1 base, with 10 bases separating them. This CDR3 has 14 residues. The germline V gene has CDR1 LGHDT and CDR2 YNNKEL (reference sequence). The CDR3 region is CASSLGTWNTEAFF. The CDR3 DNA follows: TGTGCCAGCAGCCTTGGGACTTGGAACACTGAAGCTTTCTTT.

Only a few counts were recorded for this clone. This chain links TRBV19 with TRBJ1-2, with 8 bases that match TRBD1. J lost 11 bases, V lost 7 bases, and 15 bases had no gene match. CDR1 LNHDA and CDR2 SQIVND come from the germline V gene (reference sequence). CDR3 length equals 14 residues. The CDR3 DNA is TGTGCCAGTACCGATGCTCGACAGGGGCTGAGGTACACCTTC. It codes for CASTDARQGLRYTF.

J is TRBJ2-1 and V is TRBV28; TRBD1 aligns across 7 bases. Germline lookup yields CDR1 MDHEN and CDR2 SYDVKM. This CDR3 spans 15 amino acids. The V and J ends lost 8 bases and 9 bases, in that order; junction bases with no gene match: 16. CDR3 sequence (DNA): TGTGCCAGCGGGATTCCGGGACAGACAAGTAGTGAGCAGTTCTTC. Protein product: CASGIPGQTSSEQFF.

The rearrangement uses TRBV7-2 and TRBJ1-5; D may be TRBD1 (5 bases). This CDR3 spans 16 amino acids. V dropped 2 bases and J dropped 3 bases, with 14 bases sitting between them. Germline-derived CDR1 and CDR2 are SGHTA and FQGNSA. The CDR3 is CASSLILGGVNQPQHF. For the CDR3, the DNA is TGTGCCAGCAGCTTAATATTGGGGGGGGTCAATCAGCCCCAGCATTTT.

The CDR3 bases are TGTGCCAGCAGCAGAGGGACAGATAACACTGAAGCTTTCTTT. Its protein product is CASSRGTDNTEAFF. The chain is built from TRBV14 and TRBJ1-1; TRBD1 aligns across 7 bases. Germline V gene lookup returns CDR1 SGHDN and CDR2 FVKESK. This CDR3 region has 14 residues. The V and J ends lost 5 bases and 2 bases, in that order; junction bases with no gene match: 5.

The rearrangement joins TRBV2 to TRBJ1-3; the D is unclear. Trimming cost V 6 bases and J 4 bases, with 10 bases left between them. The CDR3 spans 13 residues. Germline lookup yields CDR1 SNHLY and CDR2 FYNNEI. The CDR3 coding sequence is TGTGCCAGCAGGAAACAACAGGGAAACACCATATATTTT. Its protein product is CASRKQQGNTIYF.

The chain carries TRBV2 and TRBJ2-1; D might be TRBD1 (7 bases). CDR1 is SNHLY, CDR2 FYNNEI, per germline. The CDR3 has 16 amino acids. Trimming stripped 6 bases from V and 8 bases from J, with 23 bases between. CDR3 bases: TGTGCCAGCAGCCTAAGGGGAGGCAGGCAGGGGGATGAGCAGTTCTTC. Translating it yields CASSLRGGRQGDEQFF.

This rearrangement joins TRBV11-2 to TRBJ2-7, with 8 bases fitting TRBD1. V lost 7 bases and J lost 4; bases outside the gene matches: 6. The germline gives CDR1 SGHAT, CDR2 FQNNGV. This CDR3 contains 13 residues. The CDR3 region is CASTRDRGYEQYF. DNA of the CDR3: TGTGCCAGCACCCGAGACAGGGGTTACGAGCAGTACTTC. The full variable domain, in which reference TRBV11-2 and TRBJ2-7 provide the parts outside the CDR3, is EAGVAQSPRYKIIEKRQSVAFWCNPISGHATLYWYQQILGQGPKLLIQFQNNGVVDDSQLPKDRFSAERLKGVDSTLKIQPAKLEDSAVYLCASTRDRGYEQYFGPGTRLTVT.

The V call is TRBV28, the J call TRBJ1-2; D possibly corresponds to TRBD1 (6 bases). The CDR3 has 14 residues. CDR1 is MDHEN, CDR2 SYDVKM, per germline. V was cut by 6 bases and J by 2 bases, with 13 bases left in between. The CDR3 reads CASRLSGVNYGYTF. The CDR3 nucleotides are TGTGCCAGCAGACTTTCAGGGGTGAACTATGGCTACACCTTC.

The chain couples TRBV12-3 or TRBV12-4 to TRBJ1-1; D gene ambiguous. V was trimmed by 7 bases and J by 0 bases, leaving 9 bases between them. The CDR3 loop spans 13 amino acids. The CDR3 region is CASKLHLNTEAFF. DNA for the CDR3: TGTGCCAGCAAACTACACTTGAACACTGAAGCTTTCTTT.

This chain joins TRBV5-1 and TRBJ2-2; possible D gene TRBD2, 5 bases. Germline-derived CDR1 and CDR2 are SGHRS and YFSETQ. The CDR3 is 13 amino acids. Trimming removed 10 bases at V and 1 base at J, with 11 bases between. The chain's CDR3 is CASGVGNTGELFF. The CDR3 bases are TGCGCCTCCGGGGTAGGGAACACCGGGGAGCTGTTTTTT.

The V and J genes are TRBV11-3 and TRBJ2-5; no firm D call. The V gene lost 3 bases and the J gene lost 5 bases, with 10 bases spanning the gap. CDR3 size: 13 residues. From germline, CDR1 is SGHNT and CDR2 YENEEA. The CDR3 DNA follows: TGTGCCAGCAGCTTCGAGGTCGGGGAGACCCAGTACTTC. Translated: CASSFEVGETQYF.

The CDR3 protein is CATSDEGAGTGELFF. CDR3 DNA sequence: TGTGCCACCAGTGATGAAGGGGCAGGAACCGGGGAGCTGTTTTTT. This sequence joins TRBV24-1 and TRBJ2-2; perhaps TRBD1 as D (5 bases). Trimming shortened V by 3 bases and J by 5 bases, and 12 bases separated the two germline ends. Per germline, CDR1 KGHDR and CDR2 SFDVKD. The CDR3 covers 15 residues.

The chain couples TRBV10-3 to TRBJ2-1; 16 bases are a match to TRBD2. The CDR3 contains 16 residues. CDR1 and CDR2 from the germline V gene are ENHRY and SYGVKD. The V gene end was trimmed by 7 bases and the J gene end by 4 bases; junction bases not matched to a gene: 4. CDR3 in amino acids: CAITGLAGGGYNEQFF. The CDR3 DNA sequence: TGTGCCATCACGGGACTAGCGGGGGGGGGATACAATGAGCAGTTCTTC.